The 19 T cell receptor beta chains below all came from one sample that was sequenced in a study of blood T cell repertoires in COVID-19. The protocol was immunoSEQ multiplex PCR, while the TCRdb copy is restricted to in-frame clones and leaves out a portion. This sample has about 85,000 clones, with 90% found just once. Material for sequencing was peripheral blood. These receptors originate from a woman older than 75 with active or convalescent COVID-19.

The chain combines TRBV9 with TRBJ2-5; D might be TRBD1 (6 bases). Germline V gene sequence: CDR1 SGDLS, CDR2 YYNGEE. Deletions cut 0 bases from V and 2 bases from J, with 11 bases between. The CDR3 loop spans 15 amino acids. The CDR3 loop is CASSVVARGQETQYF. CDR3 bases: TGTGCCAGCAGCGTAGTGGCGAGGGGGCAAGAGACCCAGTACTTC.

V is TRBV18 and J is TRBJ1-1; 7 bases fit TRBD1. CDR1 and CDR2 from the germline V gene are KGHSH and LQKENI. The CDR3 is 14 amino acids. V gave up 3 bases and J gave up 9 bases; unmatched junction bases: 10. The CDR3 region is CASSPRTGDIKAFF. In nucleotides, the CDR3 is TGTGCCAGCTCACCCCGTACAGGGGACATCAAAGCTTTCTTT.

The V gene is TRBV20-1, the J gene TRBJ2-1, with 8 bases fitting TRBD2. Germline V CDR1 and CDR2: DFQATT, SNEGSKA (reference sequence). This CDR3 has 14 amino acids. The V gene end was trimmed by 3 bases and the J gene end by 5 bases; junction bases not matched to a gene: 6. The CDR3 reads CSASNAGGHNEQFF. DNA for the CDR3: TGCAGTGCTAGTAACGCGGGAGGCCACAATGAGCAGTTCTTC.

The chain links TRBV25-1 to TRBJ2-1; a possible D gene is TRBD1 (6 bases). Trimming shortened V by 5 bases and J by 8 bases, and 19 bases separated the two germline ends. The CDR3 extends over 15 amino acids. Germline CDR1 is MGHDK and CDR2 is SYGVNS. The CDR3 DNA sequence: TGTGCCAGCAGTCGGGCACGGGGAGCAGGGGATGAGCAGTTCTTC. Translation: CASSRARGAGDEQFF.

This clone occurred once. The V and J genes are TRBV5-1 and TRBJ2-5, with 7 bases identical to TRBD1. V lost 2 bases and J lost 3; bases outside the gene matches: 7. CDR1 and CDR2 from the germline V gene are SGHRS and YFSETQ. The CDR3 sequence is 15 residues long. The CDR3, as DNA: TGCGCCAGCAGCTTCCAAGGGGACAGAGAAGAGACCCAGTACTTC. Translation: CASSFQGDREETQYF.

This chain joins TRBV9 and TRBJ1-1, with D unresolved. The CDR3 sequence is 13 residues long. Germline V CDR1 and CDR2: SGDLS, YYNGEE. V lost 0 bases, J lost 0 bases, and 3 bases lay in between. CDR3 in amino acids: CASSVDMNTEAFF. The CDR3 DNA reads TGTGCCAGCAGCGTAGATATGAACACTGAAGCTTTCTTT.

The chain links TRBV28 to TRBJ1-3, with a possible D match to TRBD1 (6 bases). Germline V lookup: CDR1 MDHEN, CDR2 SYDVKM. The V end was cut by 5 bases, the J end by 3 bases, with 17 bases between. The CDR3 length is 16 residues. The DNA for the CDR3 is TGTGCCAGCAGTCCTCCGGGACATATCTATGGAAACACCATATATTTT. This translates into CASSPPGHIYGNTIYF.

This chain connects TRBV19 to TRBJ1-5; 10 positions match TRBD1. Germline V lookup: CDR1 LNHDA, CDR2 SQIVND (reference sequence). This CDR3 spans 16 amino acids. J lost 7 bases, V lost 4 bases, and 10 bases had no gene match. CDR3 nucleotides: TGTGCCAGTAGTAGCCAAGGGACAGGGGTTGGACAGCCCCAGCATTTT. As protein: CASSSQGTGVGQPQHF.

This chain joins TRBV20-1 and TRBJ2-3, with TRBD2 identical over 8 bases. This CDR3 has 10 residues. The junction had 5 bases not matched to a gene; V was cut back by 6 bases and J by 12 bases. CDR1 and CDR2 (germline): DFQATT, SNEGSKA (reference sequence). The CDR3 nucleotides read TGCAGTGCACGGACTAGCAATCAGTATTTT. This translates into CSARTSNQYF.

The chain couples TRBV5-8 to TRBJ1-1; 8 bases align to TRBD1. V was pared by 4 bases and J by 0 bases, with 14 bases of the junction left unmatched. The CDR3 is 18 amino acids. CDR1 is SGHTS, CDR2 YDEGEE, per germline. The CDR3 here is CASSRPPRGLWMNTEAFF. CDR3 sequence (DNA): TGTGCCAGCAGCCGGCCCCCCAGGGGGCTTTGGATGAACACTGAAGCTTTCTTT.

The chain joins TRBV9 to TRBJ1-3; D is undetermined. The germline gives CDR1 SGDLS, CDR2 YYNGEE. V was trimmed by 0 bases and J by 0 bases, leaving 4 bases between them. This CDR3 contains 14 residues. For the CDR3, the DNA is TGTGCCAGCAGCGTAGGGCCCTCTGGAAACACCATATATTTT. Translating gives CASSVGPSGNTIYF.

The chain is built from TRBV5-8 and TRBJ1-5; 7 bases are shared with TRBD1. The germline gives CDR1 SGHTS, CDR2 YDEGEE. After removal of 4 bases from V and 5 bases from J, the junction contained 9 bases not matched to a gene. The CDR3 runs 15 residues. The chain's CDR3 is CASSKGAVGYQPQHF. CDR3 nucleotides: TGTGCCAGCAGCAAGGGGGCAGTCGGGTATCAGCCCCAGCATTTT.

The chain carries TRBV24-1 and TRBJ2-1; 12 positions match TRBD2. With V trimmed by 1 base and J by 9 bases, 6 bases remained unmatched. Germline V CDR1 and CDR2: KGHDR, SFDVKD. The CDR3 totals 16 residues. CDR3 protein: CATSDLVLAGGGEQFF. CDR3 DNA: TGTGCCACCAGTGATTTAGTACTAGCGGGAGGCGGTGAGCAGTTCTTC.

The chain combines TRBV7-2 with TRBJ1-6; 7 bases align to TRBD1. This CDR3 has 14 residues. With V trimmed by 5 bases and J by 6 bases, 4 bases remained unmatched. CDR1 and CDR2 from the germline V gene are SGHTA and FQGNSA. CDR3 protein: CASSADRLNSPLHF. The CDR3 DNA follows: TGTGCCAGCAGCGCGGACAGGCTTAATTCACCCCTCCACTTT.

The CDR3 spells CASSMKRGPTTDTQYF. The CDR3 DNA follows: TGTGCCAGTAGTATGAAAAGGGGCCCGACAACAGATACGCAGTATTTT. The J gene is TRBJ2-3, the V gene TRBV19, with D possibly TRBD1 on 5 matching bases. The CDR3 extends over 16 amino acids. V was clipped by 3 bases and J by 3 bases, with 16 bases between them. The germline V gene encodes CDR1 LNHDA and CDR2 SQIVND (reference sequence).

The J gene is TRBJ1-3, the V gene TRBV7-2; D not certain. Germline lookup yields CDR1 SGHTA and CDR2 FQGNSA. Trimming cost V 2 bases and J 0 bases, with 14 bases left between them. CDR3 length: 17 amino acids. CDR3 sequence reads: CASSLKASNPSGNTIYF. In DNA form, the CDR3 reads TGTGCCAGCAGCTTAAAAGCTTCGAACCCCTCTGGAAACACCATATATTTT.

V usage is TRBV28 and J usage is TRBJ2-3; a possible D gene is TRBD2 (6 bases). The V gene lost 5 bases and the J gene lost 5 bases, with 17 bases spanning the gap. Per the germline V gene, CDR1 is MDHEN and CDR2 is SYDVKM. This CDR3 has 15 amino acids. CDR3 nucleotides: TGTGCCAGCAGTCCGGGACTTTTAGGAATAGATACGCAGTATTTT. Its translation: CASSPGLLGIDTQYF.

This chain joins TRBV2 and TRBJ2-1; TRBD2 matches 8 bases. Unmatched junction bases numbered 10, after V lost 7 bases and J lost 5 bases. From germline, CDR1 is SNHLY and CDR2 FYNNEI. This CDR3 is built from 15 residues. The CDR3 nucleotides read TGTGCCAGCATTCGGGAGGGAGGTGGGAACAATGAGCAGTTCTTC. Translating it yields CASIREGGGNNEQFF. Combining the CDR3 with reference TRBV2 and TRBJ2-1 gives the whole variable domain EPEVTQTPSHQVTQMGQEVILRCVPISNHLYFYWYRQILGQKVEFLVSFYNNEISEKSEIFDDQFSVERPDGSNFTLKIRSTKLEDSAMYFCASIREGGGNNEQFFGPGTRLTVL.

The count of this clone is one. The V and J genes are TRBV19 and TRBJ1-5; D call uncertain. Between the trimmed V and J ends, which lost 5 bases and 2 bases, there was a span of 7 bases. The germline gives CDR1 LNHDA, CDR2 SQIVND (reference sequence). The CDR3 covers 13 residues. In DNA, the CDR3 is TGTGCCAGTAGTGAGCGTGGCAATCAGCCCCAGCATTTT. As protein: CASSERGNQPQHF. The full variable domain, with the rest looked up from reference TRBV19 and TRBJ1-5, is DGGITQSPKYLFRKEGQNVTLSCEQNLNHDAMYWYRQDPGQGLRLIYYSQIVNDFQKGDIAEGYSVSREKKESFPLTVTSAQKNPTAFYLCASSERGNQPQHFGDGTRLSIL.